The 9 T cell receptor beta chains reported below all come from one sample, sequenced in a study of blood T cells in healthy people across ages (dated by TCRdb to the mid-2010s). Library generation was performed with 5' RACE. Sequencing relied on an Illumina HiSeq 2500. A second PCR of roughly 7 to 11 cycles was performed with a sample-barcoded 5' primer and a J-beta primer mix. TCRdb cleaned the public reads at Q25 with fastp, built clones with MiXCR and kept in-frame beta chains. All rows with the same CDR3 protein become a single entry with the most common DNA and genes. In all, the sample holds roughly 700,000 distinct CDR3 sequences, and roughly 50% of those were seen once. Clones ranked in the top ten supply around 32% of the sample. The sequencing input was blood. These receptor sequences come from a woman aged 60 to 75 in good health.

The chain links TRBV7-9 to TRBJ1-2; 9 bases fit TRBD1. CDR3 size: 14 residues. V lost 0 bases and J lost 6; bases outside the gene matches: 2. CDR1 is SEHNR and CDR2 is FQNEAQ in the germline V gene (reference sequence). CDR3 sequence (DNA): TGTGCCAGCAGCTTAGCCAGGACAGGGGATGGCTACACCTTC. This translates into CASSLARTGDGYTF.

This clonotype has more than one count but fewer than ten. The chain couples TRBV3-1 to TRBJ2-5; 7 bases are shared with TRBD2. The DNA end is a closer match to TRBJ2-7, so the J assignment may be wrong. The CDR3 is 13 residues long. CDR1 and CDR2 from the germline V gene are LGHDT and YNNKEL (reference sequence). The CDR3: CASSQTLAGEQYF. For the CDR3, the DNA is TGTGCCAGCAGCCAAACCTTAGCGGGCGAGCAGTACTTC.

Regarding this clonotype: A much bigger clone sits one base away, suggesting this may be a read error. The rearrangement links TRBV7-2 to TRBJ2-7, with D perhaps matching TRBD2 (5 bases). V lost 5 bases and J lost 3, with 14 bases in between. Germline V gene sequence: CDR1 SGHTA, CDR2 FQGNSA. The CDR3 runs to 14 residues. The CDR3 sequence: CASSVRSTSYEQYF. DNA for the CDR3: TGTGCCAGCAGCGTTAGGAGTACTAGCTACGAGCAGTACTTC.

V gene TRBV27 combines with J gene TRBJ2-4; D possibly matches TRBD1 or TRBD2 (5 bases each). Germline CDR1 is MNHEY and CDR2 is SMNVEV (reference sequence). The CDR3 sequence is 16 residues long. Trimming shortened V by 3 bases and J by 0 bases, and 12 bases separated the two germline ends. The CDR3 nucleotides are TGTGCCAGCAGTTTCTTCGGGGACCCAGCCAAAAACATTCAGTACTTC. Its protein is CASSFFGDPAKNIQYF.

The chain joins TRBV28 to TRBJ2-4; 14 bases agree with TRBD2. The CDR3 loop spans 16 amino acids. V dropped 4 bases and J dropped 7; count of bases not matched to a gene: 6. In germline, CDR1 is MDHEN, CDR2 SYDVKM. The CDR3: CASSSSTSGRGNIQYF. CDR3 in DNA: TGTGCCAGCAGTTCCTCGACTAGCGGGAGGGGGAACATTCAGTACTTC.

This clonotype was picked up a small number of times. The V call is TRBV10-3, the J call TRBJ2-1; D is undetermined. Germline V lookup: CDR1 ENHRY, CDR2 SYGVKD. The CDR3 is 15 residues long. Trimming removed 3 bases from V and 4 bases from J, with 13 bases in between. CDR3 DNA: TGTGCCATCAGTGACGCGGACCAAAGATACAATGAGCAGTTCTTC. This translates into CAISDADQRYNEQFF.

This clonotype was detected only a few times. The V call is TRBV28, the J call TRBJ2-7, with D unclear. The V gene's germline CDR1 is MDHEN and CDR2 SYDVKM. This CDR3 has 15 residues. Trimming left V 3 bases short and J 7 bases short, with 19 bases between. The CDR3 DNA follows: TGTGCCAGCAGTTTCTTTCTCAGGACCAGTCGAGAGCAGTACTTC. Its translation is CASSFFLRTSREQYF.

This sequence joins TRBV10-3 and TRBJ2-7, with D possibly being TRBD1 (5 bases). The germline V gene has CDR1 ENHRY and CDR2 SYGVKD. The CDR3 sequence is 18 residues long. The V and J ends lost 4 bases and 1 base respectively, with 23 bases between them. The CDR3 spells CAISAGASVGRGSYEQYF. The CDR3 coding sequence is TGTGCCATCAGTGCTGGGGCTAGTGTCGGTCGAGGATCCTACGAGCAGTACTTC.

This rearrangement joins TRBV7-2 to TRBJ1-2, with a tentative D call TRBD1 (5 bases). V was cut by 5 bases and J by 7 bases, with 17 bases left in between. The CDR3 is 14 amino acids. Germline assignment: CDR1 SGHTA and CDR2 FQGNSA. The CDR3 reads CASSLPGLPAGYTF. The CDR3 DNA follows: TGTGCCAGCAGCCTTCCGGGGCTTCCAGCTGGCTACACCTTC. Together with reference TRBV7-2 and TRBJ1-2, the CDR3 gives the full variable domain: GAGVSQSPSNKVTEKGKDVELRCDPISGHTALYWYRQSLGQGLEFLIYFQGNSAPDKSGLPSDRFSAERTGGSVSTLTIQRTQQEDSAVYLCASSLPGLPAGYTFGSGTRLTVV.